This T cell receptor (beta chain) was retrieved from a study of blood T cell repertoires in COVID-19. Sequencing was performed with immunoSEQ multiplex PCR; in TCRdb, only in-frame clones are kept and a portion is missing. This repertoire shows about 50,000 clones, about 80% found once; its top ten account for more than 20%. Sequencing used peripheral blood. The clonotype originates from a man between 45 and 60 years old with active or convalescent COVID-19.

The DNA of the CDR3 is TGTGCCAGCAGTCTACACGGACAGGGGGCTGATACGCAGTATTTT. It codes for CASSLHGQGADTQYF. The chain links TRBV6-4 to TRBJ2-3, with TRBD1 matching 11 bases. V was pared by 5 bases and J by 6 bases, with 7 bases of the junction left unmatched. The CDR3 loop spans 15 amino acids. Germline V gives CDR1 MRHNA, CDR2 SNTAGT.